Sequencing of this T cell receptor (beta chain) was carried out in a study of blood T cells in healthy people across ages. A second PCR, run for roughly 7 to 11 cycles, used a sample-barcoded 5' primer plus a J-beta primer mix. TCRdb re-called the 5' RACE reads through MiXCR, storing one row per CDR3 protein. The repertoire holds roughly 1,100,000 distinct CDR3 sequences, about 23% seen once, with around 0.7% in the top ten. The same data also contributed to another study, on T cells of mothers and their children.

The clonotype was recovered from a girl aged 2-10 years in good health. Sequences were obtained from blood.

In DNA form, the CDR3 reads TGTGCCGGAAAGACAGGGGTGGGCACTGAAGCTTTCTTT. It yields the protein CAGKTGVGTEAFF. This chain links TRBV2 with TRBJ1-1; TRBD1 agrees at 8 bases. The length of the CDR3 is 13 residues. Trimming removed 11 bases from V and 4 bases from J; junction bases left unmatched: 9. The V gene's germline CDR1 is SNHLY and CDR2 FYNNEI.